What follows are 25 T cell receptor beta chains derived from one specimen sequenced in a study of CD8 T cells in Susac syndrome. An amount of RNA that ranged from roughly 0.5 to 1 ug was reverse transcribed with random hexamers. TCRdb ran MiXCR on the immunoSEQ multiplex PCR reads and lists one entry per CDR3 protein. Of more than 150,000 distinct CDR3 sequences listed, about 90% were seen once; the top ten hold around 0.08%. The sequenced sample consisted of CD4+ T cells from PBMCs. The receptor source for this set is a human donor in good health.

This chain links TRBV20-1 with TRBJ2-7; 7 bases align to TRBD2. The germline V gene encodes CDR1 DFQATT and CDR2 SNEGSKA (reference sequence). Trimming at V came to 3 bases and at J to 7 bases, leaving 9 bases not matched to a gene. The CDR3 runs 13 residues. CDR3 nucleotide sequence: TGCAGTGCTAGGGTTCGACTAGCAGGGGAGCAGTACTTC. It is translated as CSARVRLAGEQYF.

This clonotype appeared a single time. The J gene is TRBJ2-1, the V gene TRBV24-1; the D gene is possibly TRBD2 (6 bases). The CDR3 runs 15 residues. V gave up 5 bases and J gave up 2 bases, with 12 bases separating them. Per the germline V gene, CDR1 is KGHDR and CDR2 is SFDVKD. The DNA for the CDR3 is TGTGCCACCAGTGTAGGAGGGAGCACCTACAATGAGCAGTTCTTC. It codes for CATSVGGSTYNEQFF.

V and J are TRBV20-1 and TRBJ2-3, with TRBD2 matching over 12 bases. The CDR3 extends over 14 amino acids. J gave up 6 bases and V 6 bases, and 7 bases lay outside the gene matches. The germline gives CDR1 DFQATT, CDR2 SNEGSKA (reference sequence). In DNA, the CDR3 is TGCAGTGCGCCTCTAGCGGGAGGGGACGATACGCAGTATTTT. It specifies CSAPLAGGDDTQYF.

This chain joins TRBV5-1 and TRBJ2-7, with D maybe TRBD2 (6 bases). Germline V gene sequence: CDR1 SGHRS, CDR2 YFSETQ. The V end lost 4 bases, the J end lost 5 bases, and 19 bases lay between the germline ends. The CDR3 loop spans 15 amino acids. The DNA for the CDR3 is TGCGCCAGCAGCCCCGTGGGAGGAGGGGCACACGAGCAGTACTTC. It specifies CASSPVGGGAHEQYF.

The CDR3 bases are TGTGCCAGCAGCCCACCGGGACTCTCGGCCGTCTCCCAGCAGTACTTC. Translation: CASSPPGLSAVSQQYF. The rearrangement links TRBV7-9 to TRBJ2-7, with a possible D match to TRBD2 (6 bases). V was shortened by 5 bases and J by 8 bases, with 25 bases between the two germline ends. This CDR3 contains 16 residues. Germline CDR1 SEHNR, CDR2 FQNEAQ (reference sequence).

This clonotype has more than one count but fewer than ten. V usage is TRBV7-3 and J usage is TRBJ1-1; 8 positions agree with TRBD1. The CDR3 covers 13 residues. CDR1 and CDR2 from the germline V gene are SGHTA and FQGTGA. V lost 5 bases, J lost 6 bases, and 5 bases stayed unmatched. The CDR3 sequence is CASSPTGEAEAFF. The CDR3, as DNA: TGTGCCAGCAGCCCGACAGGGGAAGCTGAAGCTTTCTTT. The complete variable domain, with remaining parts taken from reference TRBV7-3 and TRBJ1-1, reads GAGVSQTPSNKVTEKGKYVELRCDPISGHTALYWYRQSLGQGPEFLIYFQGTGAADDSGLPNDRFFAVRPEGSVSTLKIQRTERGDSAVYLCASSPTGEAEAFFGQGTRLTVV.

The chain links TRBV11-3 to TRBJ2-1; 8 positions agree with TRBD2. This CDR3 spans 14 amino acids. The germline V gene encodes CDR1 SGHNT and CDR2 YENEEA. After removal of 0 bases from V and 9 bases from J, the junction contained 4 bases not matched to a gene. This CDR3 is CASSLDLTSVEQFF. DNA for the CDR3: TGTGCCAGCAGCTTAGACTTGACTAGCGTTGAGCAGTTCTTC.

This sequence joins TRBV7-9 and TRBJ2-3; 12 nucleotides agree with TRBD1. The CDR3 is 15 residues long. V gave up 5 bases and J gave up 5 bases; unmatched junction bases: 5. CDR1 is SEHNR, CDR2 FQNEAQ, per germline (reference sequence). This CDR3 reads CASSLGQGALDTQYF. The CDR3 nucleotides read TGTGCCAGCAGCCTGGGACAGGGGGCTTTAGATACGCAGTATTTT.

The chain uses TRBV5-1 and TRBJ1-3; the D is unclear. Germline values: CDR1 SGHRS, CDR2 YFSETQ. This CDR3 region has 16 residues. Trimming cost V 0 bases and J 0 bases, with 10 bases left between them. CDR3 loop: CASSLAGGVSGNTIYF. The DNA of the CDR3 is TGCGCCAGCAGCTTGGCAGGCGGGGTCTCTGGAAACACCATATATTTT.

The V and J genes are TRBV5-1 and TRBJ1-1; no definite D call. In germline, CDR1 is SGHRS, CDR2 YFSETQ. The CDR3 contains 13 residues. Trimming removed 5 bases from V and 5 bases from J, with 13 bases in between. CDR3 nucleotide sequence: TGCGCCAGCAGGTTAACCAGTCCTACTGAAGCTTTCTTT. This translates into CASRLTSPTEAFF.

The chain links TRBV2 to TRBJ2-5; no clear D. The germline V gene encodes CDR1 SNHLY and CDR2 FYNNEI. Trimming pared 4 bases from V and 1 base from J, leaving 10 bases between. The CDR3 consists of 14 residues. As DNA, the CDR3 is TGTGCCAGCAGTGCCCAAGGATCCCAAGAGACCCAGTACTTC. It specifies CASSAQGSQETQYF.

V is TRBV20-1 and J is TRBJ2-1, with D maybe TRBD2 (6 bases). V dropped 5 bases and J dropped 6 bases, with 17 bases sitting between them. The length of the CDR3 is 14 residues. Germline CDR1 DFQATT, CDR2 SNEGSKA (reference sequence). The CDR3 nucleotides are TGCAGTGCTGGACGAGCGGGTGTGTCCAATGAGCAGTTCTTC. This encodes CSAGRAGVSNEQFF.

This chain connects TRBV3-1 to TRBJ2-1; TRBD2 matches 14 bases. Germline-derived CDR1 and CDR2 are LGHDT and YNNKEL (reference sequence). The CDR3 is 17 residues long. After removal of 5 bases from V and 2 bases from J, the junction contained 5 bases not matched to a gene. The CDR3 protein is CASSEGLAGVPYNEQFF. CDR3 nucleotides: TGTGCCAGCAGCGAGGGACTAGCGGGAGTGCCCTACAATGAGCAGTTCTTC.

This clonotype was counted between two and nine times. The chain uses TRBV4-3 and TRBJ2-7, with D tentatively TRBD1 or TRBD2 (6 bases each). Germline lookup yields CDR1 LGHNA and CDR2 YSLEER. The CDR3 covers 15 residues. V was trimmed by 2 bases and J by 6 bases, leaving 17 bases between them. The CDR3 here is CASSQRQWGAGEQYF. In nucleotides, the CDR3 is TGCGCCAGCAGCCAACGACAGTGGGGGGCTGGCGAGCAGTACTTC.

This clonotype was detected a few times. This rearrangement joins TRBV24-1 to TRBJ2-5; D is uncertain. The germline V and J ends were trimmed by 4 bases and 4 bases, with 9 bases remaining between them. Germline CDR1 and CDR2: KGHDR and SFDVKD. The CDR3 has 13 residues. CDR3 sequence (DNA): TGTGCCACCAGTGACCCCGGACCAGAGACCCAGTACTTC. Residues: CATSDPGPETQYF.

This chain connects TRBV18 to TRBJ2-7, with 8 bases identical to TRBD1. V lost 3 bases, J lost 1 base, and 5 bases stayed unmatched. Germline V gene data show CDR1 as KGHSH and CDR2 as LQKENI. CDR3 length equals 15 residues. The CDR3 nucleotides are TGTGCCAGCTCACCCCAGGGGGCTGTATCCTACGAGCAGTACTTC. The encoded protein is CASSPQGAVSYEQYF.

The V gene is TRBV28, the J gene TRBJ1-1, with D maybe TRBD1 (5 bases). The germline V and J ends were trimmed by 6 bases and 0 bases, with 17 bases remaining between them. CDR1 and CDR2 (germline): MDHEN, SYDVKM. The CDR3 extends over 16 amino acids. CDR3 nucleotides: TGTGCCAGCAGCGTCGGGGGGGAAGGAATGAACACTGAAGCTTTCTTT. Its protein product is CASSVGGEGMNTEAFF.

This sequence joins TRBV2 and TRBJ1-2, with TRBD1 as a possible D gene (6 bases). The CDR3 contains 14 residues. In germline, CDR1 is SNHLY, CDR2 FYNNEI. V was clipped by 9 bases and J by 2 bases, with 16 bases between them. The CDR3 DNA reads TGTGCCAGTGTACAGGGTCCCCGAAACTATGGCTACACCTTC. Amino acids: CASVQGPRNYGYTF.

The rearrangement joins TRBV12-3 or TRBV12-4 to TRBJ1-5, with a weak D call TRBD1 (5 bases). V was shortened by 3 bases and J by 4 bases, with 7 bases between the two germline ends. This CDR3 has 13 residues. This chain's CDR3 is CASSFRVNQPQHF. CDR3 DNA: TGTGCCAGCAGTTTCAGGGTTAATCAGCCCCAGCATTTT.

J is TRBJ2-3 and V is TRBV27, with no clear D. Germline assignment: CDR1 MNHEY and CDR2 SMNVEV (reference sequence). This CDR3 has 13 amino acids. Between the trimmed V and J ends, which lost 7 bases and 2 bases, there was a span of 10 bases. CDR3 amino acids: CASKQQLTDTQYF. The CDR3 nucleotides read TGTGCCAGCAAACAACAGCTCACAGATACGCAGTATTTT.

The CDR3 coding sequence is TGTGCCAGCAGTCCCTCCTACAGGGGAGGTGAAAAACTGTTTTTT. It translates to CASSPSYRGGEKLFF. The V and J genes are TRBV2 and TRBJ1-4, with TRBD1 matching 7 bases. V dropped 5 bases and J dropped 7; count of bases not matched to a gene: 10. CDR1 and CDR2 from the germline V gene are SNHLY and FYNNEI. The CDR3 extends over 15 amino acids. The full variable domain, with the rest looked up from reference TRBV2 and TRBJ1-4, is EPEVTQTPSHQVTQMGQEVILRCVPISNHLYFYWYRQILGQKVEFLVSFYNNEISEKSEIFDDQFSVERPDGSNFTLKIRSTKLEDSAMYFCASSPSYRGGEKLFFGSGTQLSVL.

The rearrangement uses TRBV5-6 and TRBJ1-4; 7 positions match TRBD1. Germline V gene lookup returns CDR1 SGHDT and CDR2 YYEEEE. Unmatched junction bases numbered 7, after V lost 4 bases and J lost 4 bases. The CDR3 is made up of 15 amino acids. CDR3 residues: CASSGDRANNEKLFF. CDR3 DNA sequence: TGTGCCAGCAGCGGTGACAGGGCCAATAATGAAAAACTGTTTTTT.

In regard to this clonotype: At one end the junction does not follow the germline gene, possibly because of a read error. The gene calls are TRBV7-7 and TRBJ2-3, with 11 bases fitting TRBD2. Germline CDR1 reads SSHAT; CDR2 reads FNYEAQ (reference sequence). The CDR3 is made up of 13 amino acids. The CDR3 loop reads CASSSSTSGRIYF. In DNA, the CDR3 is TGTGCTAGCAGCTCCTCTACTAGCGGGAGAATATATTTT.

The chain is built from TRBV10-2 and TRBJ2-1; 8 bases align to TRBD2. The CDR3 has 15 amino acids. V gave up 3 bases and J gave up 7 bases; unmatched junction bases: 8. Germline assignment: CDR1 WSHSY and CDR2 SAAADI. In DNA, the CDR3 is TGCGCCAGCAGTGACCCCAGCGGGAGTCGAAATGAGCAGTTCTTC. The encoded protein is CASSDPSGSRNEQFF.

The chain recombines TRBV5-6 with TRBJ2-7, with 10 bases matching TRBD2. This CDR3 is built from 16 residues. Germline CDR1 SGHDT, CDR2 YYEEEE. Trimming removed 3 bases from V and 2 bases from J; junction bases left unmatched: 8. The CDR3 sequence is CASSYYPSGGAYEQYF. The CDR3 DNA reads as TGTGCCAGCAGCTATTACCCCAGCGGGGGGGCCTACGAGCAGTACTTC.